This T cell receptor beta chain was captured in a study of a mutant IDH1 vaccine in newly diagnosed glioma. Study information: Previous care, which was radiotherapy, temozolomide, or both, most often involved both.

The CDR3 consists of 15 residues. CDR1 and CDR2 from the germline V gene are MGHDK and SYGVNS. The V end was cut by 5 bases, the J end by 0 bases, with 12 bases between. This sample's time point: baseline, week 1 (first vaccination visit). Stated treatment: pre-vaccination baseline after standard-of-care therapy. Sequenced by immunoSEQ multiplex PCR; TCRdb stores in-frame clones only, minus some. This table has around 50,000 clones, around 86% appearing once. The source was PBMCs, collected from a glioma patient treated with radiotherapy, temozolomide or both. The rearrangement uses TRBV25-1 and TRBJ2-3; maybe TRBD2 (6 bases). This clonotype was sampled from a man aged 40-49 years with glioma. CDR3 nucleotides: TGTGCCAGCAGTCACGGGAGAAGGAGCACAGATACGCAGTATTTT. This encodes CASSHGRRSTDTQYF.